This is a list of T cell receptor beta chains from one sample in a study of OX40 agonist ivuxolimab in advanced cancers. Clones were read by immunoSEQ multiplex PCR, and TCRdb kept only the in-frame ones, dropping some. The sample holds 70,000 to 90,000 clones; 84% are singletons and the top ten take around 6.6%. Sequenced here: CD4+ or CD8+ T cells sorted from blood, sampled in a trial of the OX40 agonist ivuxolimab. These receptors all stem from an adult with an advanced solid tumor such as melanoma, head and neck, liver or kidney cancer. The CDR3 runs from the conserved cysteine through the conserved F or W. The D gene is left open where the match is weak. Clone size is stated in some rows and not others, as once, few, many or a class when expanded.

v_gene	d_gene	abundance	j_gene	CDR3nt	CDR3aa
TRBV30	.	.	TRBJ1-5	TGTGCCTGGAGTTCGGGGAATCAGCCCCAGCATTTT	CAWSSGNQPQHF
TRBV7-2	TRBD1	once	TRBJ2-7	TGTGCCAGCAGCTTCCGGGACAGCATGGTCGAGCAGTACTTC	CASSFRDSMVEQYF
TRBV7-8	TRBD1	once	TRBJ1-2	TGTGCCAGCAGTTTCCTCCCGGGACAGGGTGTCAACTATGGCTACACCTTC	CASSFLPGQGVNYGYTF
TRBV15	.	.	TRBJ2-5	TGTGCCACCGTTCCTAAAACCGGGGTCTCGGAGACCCAGTACTTC	CATVPKTGVSETQYF
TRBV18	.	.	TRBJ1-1	TGTGCCAGCTCACCACAGGGTTTGCTCACTGAAGCTTTCTTT	CASSPQGLLTEAFF
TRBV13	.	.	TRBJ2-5	TGTGCCAGCAGCTTAGGTGGGACAGTCACCTCTGGGGGGGAGACCCAGTACTTC	CASSLGGTVTSGGETQYF
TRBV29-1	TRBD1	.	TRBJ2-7	TGCAGCGCCATAGAACAGGGGTACGAGCAGTACTTC	CSAIEQGYEQYF
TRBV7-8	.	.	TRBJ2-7	TGTGCCAGCAGCTTGCTTGGCGGAGGAACCTACGAGCAGTACTTC	CASSLLGGGTYEQYF
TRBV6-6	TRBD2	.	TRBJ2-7	TGTGCCAGCAGTCCACACGGGGAGGGGCCCTACGAGCAGTACTTC	CASSPHGEGPYEQYF
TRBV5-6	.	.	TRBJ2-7	TGTGCCAGCAGCTTGGGCCACTACGAGCAGTACTTC	CASSLGHYEQYF
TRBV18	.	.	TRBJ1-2	TGTGCCAGCTCACCACCGGAGTTTATCTATGGCTACACCTTC	CASSPPEFIYGYTF